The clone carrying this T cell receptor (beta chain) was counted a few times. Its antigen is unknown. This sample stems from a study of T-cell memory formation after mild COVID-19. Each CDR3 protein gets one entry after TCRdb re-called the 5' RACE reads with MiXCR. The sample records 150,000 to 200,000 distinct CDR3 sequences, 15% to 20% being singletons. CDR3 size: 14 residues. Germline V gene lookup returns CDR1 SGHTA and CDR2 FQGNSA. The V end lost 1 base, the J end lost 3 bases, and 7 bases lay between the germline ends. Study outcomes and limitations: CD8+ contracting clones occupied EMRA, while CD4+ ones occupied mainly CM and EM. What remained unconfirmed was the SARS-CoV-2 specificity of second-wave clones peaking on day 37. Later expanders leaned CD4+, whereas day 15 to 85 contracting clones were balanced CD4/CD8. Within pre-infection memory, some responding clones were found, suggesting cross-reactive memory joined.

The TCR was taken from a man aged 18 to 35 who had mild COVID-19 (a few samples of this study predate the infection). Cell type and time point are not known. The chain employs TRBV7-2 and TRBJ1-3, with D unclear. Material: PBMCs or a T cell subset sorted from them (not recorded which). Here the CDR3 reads CASSLDRSGNTIYF. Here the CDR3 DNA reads TGTGCCAGCAGCTTAGATCGCAGTGGAAACACCATATATTTT.